The 5 T cell receptor beta chains below all came from one sample that was sequenced in a study of blood T cell repertoires in COVID-19. Assay used: immunoSEQ multiplex PCR; TCRdb lists only in-frame clones, some missing. The sample consists of around 140,000 clones, over 80% of them appearing once. Source material: peripheral blood. The receptors derive from a woman in her fifties or sixties with acute or convalescent COVID-19.

The V call is TRBV6-1, the J call TRBJ2-6, with 9 bases matching TRBD1. This CDR3 region has 18 residues. The junction had 8 bases not matched to a gene; V was cut back by 2 bases and J by 3 bases. Germline V gene sequence: CDR1 MNHNS, CDR2 SASEGT. CDR3 in DNA: TGTGCCAGCAGTGAATTTAGTGACAGGGGGTTTGGGGCCAACGTCCTGACTTTC. This translates into CASSEFSDRGFGANVLTF.

The genes are TRBV27 and TRBJ2-7, with D possibly TRBD2 on 5 matching bases. V was pared by 3 bases and J by 3 bases, with 12 bases between. This CDR3 has 14 residues. CDR1 and CDR2 from the germline V gene are MNHEY and SMNVEV (reference sequence). In DNA form, the CDR3 reads TGTGCCAGCAGTTTTGCGGGTCCCAACTACGAGCAGTACTTC. This gives the protein CASSFAGPNYEQYF.

V gene TRBV4-2 combines with J gene TRBJ2-3; 8 nucleotides align to TRBD2. This CDR3 is built from 16 residues. The junction had 6 bases not matched to a gene; V was cut back by 3 bases and J by 1 base. Germline V gene lookup returns CDR1 LGHNA and CDR2 YNFKEQ. The CDR3 nucleotides read TGTGCCAGCAGCCAGGCGGGACTAGAGGGCACAGATACGCAGTATTTT. Translated: CASSQAGLEGTDTQYF.

The genes are TRBV28 and TRBJ2-7; 9 nucleotides align to TRBD1. This CDR3 comprises 14 residues. V was clipped by 3 bases and J by 4 bases; unmatched bases: 4. CDR1 is MDHEN, CDR2 SYDVKM, per germline. The CDR3 DNA is TGTGCCAGCAGTTTGACAGGGGGGAAGTACGAGCAGTACTTC. As protein: CASSLTGGKYEQYF.

This chain joins TRBV7-2 and TRBJ2-1, with D possibly matching TRBD2 (6 bases). Germline loops: CDR1 SGHTA, CDR2 FQGNSA. The V end was cut by 5 bases, the J end by 1 base, with 12 bases between. There are 15 residues in the CDR3. The CDR3 spells CASSPSALSYNEQFF. The CDR3 nucleotides are TGTGCCAGCAGCCCTAGCGCCCTATCCTACAATGAGCAGTTCTTC. Supplemented by reference TRBV7-2 and TRBJ2-1, the full variable domain reads GAGVSQSPSNKVTEKGKDVELRCDPISGHTALYWYRQSLGQGLEFLIYFQGNSAPDKSGLPSDRFSAERTGGSVSTLTIQRTQQEDSAVYLCASSPSALSYNEQFFGPGTRLTVL.